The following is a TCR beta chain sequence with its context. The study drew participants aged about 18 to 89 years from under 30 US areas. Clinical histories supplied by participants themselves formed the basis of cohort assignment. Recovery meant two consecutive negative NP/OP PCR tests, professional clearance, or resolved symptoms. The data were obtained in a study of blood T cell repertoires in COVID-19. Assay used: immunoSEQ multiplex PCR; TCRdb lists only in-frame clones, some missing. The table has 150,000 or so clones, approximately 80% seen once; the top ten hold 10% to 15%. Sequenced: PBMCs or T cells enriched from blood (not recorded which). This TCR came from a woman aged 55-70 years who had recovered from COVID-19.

The CDR3 sequence is CASSLQGASGQETQYF. The CDR3 nucleotides are TGTGCCAGCAGCTTACAGGGGGCTAGCGGCCAAGAGACCCAGTACTTC. The chain recombines TRBV7-9 with TRBJ2-5; possibly TRBD1 for D (8 bases). Germline V lookup: CDR1 SEHNR, CDR2 FQNEAQ (reference sequence). The CDR3 loop spans 16 amino acids. V gave up 2 bases and J gave up 1 base, with 14 bases separating them.